Listed below are T cell receptor beta chains from one sample, sequenced in a study of metastatic and nonmetastatic thyroid tumors. TCRdb reanalyzed the PCR reads via MiXCR. The sample has tens of thousands of clones, 20% to 30% seen once; the top ten hold 5.4%. Source material: tumor tissue. The receptors were gathered from a female donor with papillary thyroid cancer or a benign thyroid nodule (not recorded which). Some clones in this sample may be carry-over from other donors' samples. The conserved cysteine and the conserved F or W are not part of the CDR3 here. A D gene is named only where the DNA matches it firmly.

V,length,J,D,CDR3
TRBV28,10,TRBJ1-5,.,ASVSSNQPQH
TRBV12-3/TRBV12-4,12,TRBJ1-3,.,ASSFREAGNTIY
TRBV30,13,TRBJ1-2,.,AWAQPMRGPSGYT
TRBV20-1,11,TRBJ1-2,.,SASSDSPYGYT
TRBV5-1,12,TRBJ1-4,TRBD1,ASSSGTENEKLF
TRBV3-1,15,TRBJ2-7,TRBD1,APRGEQDRVRTYEQY
TRBV6-1,13,TRBJ1-1,.,ASSETRYPNTEAF
TRBV12-3/TRBV12-4,12,TRBJ2-7,TRBD2,ASSLSAGGNEQY
TRBV5-1,12,TRBJ2-2,TRBD1,ASSLTGGTGELF
TRBV27,12,TRBJ2-7,TRBD2,AIITGTSGREQY
TRBV6-1,13,TRBJ1-3,.,ASSRQLSSGNTIY